The TCR beta chain described here comes from a study of human T cells and chemical hapten exposure. In the study overall: The patients, most of them female, presented with alopecia areata, totalis or universalis.

Time point specified: pre-sensitization, week 0. Noted treatment: therapeutic diphenylcyclopropenone sensitization with weekly scalp DPC. TCRdb recomputed calls from the RACE reads with MiXCR, one row per CDR3 protein. There are some 300,000 distinct CDR3 sequences in the sample; 4.5% to 5.5% occur only once, and over 7% lies in the top ten. Trimming pared 4 bases from V and 0 bases from J, leaving 9 bases between. The CDR3 length is 13 residues. CDR1 SQVTM and CDR2 ANQGSEA come from the germline V gene. The rearrangement joins TRBV29-1 to TRBJ1-1; D is uncertain. This TCR was sampled from a woman between 18 and 29 years old with alopecia areata. Some clones in this sample may be carry-over from other donors' samples. Here the sequenced sample was whole blood, taken in connection with sensitization to the hapten diphenylcyclopropenone (DPC). The CDR3 is CSVAGFMNTEAFF. CDR3 coding DNA: TGCAGCGTTGCAGGCTTCATGAACACTGAAGCTTTCTTT.